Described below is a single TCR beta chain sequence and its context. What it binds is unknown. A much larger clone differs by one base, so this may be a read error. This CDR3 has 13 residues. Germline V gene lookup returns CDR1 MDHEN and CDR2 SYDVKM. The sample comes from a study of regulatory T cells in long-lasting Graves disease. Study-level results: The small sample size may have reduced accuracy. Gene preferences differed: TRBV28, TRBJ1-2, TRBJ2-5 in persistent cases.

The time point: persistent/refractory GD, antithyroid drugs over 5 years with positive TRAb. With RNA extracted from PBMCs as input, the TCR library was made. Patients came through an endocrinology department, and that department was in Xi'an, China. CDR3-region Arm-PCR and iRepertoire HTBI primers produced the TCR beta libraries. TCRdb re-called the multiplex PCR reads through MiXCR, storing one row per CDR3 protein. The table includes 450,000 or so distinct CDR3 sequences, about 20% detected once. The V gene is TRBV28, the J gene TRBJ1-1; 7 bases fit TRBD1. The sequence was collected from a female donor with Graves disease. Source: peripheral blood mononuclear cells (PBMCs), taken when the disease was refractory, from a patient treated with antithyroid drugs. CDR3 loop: CASRTDRNTEASF. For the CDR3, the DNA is TGTGCCAGCAGAACGGACAGGAACACTGAAGCTTCCTTT.